This TCR beta chain originates from a study of Tregs in tolerant kidney transplant recipients. TCRdb keeps only in-frame clones here, not all; method: immunoSEQ multiplex PCR. The sample data list roughly 50,000 clones. Regarding this clone: Sequencing ends 3 residues short of the CDR3 end; the germline J gene provides the rest.

This CDR3 has 12 amino acids. Germline V gene lookup returns CDR1 SNHLY and CDR2 FYNNEI. Trimming removed 7 bases from V and 3 bases from J, with 7 bases in between. This receptor was obtained from a human donor who received a combined kidney and bone marrow transplant. The rearrangement uses TRBV2 and TRBJ1-5; D is unresolved. The sequencing used CD4+ T cells from blood, collected before the transplant. The CDR3 reads CASNLLNQPQHF. The CDR3 bases that were read are TGTGCCAGCAATTTACTCAATCAGCCC.